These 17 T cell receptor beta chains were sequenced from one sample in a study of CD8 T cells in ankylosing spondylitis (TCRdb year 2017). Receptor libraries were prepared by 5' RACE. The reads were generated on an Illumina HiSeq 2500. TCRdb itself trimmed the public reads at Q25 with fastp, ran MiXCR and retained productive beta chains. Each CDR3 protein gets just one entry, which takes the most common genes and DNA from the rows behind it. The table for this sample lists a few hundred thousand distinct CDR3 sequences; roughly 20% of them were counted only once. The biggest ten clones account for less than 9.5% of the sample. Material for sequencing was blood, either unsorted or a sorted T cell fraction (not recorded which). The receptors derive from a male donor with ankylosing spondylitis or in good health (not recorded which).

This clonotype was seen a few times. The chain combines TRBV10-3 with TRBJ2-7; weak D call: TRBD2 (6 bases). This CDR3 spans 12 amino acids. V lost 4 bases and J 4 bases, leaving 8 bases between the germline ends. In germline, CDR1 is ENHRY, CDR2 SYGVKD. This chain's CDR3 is CAISGEAYEQYV. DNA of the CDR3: TGTGCCATCAGTGGGGAGGCATACGAGCAGTACGTC.

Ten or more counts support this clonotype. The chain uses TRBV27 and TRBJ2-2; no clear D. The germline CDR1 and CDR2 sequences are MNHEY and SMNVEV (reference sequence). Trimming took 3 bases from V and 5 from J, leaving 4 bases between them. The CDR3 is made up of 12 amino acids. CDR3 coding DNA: TGTGCCAGCAGTTTTAGGACCGGGGAGCTGTTTTTT. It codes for CASSFRTGELFF.

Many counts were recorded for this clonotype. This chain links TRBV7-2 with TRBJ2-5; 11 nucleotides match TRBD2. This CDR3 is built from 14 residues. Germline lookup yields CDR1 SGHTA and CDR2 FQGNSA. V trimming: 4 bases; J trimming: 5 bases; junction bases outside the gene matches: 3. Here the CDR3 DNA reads TGTGCCAGCAGCTCTTCTAGCGGGAGGGAGACCCAGTACTTC. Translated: CASSSSSGRETQYF. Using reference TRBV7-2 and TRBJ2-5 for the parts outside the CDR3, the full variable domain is GAGVSQSPSNKVTEKGKDVELRCDPISGHTALYWYRQSLGQGLEFLIYFQGNSAPDKSGLPSDRFSAERTGGSVSTLTIQRTQQEDSAVYLCASSSSSGRETQYFGPGTRLLVL.

The CDR3 sequence is CASSLTGVAGELFF. The CDR3 nucleotides read TGTGCCAGCAGCCTGACAGGGGTGGCCGGGGAGCTGTTTTTT. The gene calls are TRBV11-2 and TRBJ2-2; TRBD1 matches 8 bases. The CDR3 sequence is 14 residues long. Germline V gives CDR1 SGHAT, CDR2 FQNNGV. The V and J ends lost 5 bases and 6 bases, in that order; junction bases with no gene match: 5.

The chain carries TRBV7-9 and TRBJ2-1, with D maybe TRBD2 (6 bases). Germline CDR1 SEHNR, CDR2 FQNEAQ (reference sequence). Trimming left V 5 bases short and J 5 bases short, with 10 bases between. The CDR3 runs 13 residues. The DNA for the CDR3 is TGTGCCAGCAGCATCCCGGGAGACAATGAGCAGTTCTTC. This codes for CASSIPGDNEQFF.

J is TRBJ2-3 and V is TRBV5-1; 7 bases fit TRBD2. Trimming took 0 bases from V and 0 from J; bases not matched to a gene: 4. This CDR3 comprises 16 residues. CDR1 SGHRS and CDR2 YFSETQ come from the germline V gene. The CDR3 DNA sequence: TGCGCCAGCAGCTTGGTGGCGGGGGATAGCACAGATACGCAGTATTTT. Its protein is CASSLVAGDSTDTQYF.

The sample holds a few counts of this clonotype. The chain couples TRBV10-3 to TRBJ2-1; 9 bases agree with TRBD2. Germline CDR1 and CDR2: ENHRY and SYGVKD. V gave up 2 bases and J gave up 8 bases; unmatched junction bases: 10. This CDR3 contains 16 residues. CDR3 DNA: TGTGCCATCAGTGAGGGGTTAGCGGGAGCGGTATATGAGCAGTTCTTC. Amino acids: CAISEGLAGAVYEQFF.

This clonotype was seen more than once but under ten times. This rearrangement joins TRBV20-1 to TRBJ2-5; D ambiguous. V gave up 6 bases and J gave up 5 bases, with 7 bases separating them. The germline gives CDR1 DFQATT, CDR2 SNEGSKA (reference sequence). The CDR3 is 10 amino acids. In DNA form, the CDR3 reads TGCAGTGCCCCTGGGGAGACCCAGTACTTC. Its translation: CSAPGETQYF.

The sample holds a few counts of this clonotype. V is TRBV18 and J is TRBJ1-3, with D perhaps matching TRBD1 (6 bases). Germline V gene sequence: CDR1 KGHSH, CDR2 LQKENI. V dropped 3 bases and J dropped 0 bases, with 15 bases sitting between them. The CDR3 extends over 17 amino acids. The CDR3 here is CASSPLPRQDSGNTIYF. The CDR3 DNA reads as TGTGCCAGCTCACCCCTCCCTCGACAGGACTCTGGAAACACCATATATTTT.

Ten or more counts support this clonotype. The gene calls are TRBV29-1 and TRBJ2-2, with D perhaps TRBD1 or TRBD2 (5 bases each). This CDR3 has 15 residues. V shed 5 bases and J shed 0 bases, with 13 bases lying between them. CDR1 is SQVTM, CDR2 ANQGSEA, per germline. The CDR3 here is CSVKPGRTNTGELFF. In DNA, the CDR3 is TGCAGCGTTAAACCGGGACGGACGAACACCGGGGAGCTGTTTTTT.

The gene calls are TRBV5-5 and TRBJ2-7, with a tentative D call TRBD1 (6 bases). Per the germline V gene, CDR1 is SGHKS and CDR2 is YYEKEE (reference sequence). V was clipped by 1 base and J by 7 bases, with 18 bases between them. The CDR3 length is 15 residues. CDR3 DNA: TGTGCCAGCAGCTTGATCGCACAGGGTATTCAGGAGCAGTACGTC. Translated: CASSLIAQGIQEQYV.

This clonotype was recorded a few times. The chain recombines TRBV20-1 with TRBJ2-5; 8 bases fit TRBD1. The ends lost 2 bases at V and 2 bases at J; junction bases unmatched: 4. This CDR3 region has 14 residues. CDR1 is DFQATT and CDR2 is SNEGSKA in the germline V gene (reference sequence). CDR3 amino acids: CSARRTGGQETQYF. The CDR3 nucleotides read TGCAGTGCTAGAAGAACAGGGGGACAAGAGACCCAGTACTTC.

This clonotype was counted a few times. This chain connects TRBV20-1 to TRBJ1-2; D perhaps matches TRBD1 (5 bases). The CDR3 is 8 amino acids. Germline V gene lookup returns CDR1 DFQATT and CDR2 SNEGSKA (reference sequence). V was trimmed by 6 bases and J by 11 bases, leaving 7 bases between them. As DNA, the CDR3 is TGCAGTGCAGGGGAGTACACCTTC. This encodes CSAGEYTF.

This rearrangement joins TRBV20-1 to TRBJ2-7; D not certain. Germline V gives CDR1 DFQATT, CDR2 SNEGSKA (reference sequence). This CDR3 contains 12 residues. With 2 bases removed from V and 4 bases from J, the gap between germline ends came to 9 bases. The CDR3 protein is CSARSSPYEQYV. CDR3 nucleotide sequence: TGCAGTGCTAGATCCTCACCATACGAGCAGTACGTC.

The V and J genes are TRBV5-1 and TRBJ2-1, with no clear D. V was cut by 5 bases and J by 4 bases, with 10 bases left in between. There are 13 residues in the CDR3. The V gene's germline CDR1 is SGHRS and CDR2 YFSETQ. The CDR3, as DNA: TGCGCCAGCAGGGATGGCGGATACAATGAGCAGTTCTTC. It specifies CASRDGGYNEQFF.

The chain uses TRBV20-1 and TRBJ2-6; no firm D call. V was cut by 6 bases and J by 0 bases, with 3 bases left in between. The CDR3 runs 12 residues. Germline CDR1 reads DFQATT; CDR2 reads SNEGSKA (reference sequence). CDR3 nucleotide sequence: TGCAGTGCCATCTCTGGGGCCAACGTCCTGACTTTC. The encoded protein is CSAISGANVLTF.

CDR3 in amino acids: CASINYRTGSGNTIYF. In DNA, the CDR3 is TGTGCCAGCATCAATTACCGGACAGGGTCTGGAAACACCATATATTTT. The chain recombines TRBV12-3 or TRBV12-4 with TRBJ1-3, with 8 bases that match TRBD1. The length of the CDR3 is 16 residues. After removal of 7 bases from V and 1 base from J, the junction contained 9 bases not matched to a gene.